This T cell receptor (beta chain) appears in the sequencing data of a study of shared clonotypes between healthy human individuals. Study information: Ranging from 18 to 49 in age, donors were two women and three men. Points from the study as a whole: Sampling covered blood only; tissue repertoires likely differ.

Concerning this clone: As yet, its antigen is unknown.

Amplification in unsorted PBMC replicate PCRs started from approximately 300 ng DNA, which equals some 29,000 T cell genomes. TCRdb keeps only in-frame clones here, not all; method: immunoSEQ multiplex PCR. The sample includes approximately 470,000 clones, 65% to 85% of them seen just once. With V trimmed by 3 bases and J by 0 bases, 6 bases remained unmatched. Looked up from germline, CDR1 is SGHNT and CDR2 is YYREEE (reference sequence). The CDR3 covers 15 residues. Participating donors were healthy, HIV-negative adults free of recent acute infections or vaccinations. The sequenced material came from PBMCs. The source of this sequence is a woman between 40 and 50 years old in good health. Some clones in this sample may be carry-over from other donors' samples. The rearrangement joins TRBV5-4 to TRBJ2-7; 7 positions agree with TRBD2. The CDR3 DNA reads as TGTGCCAGCAGCTACCTAGCGGCGAGCTCCTACGAGCAGTACTTC. Its protein product is CASSYLAASSYEQYF.